What follows describes a single T cell receptor beta chain. Its matching antigen is unknown. In germline, CDR1 is MNHEY, CDR2 SMNVEV (reference sequence). The CDR3 length is 13 residues. Trimming removed 8 bases from V and 2 bases from J, with 13 bases in between. An even split of each subset's genomic DNA across several immunoSEQ plates was performed. The repertoire was sequenced with immunoSEQ multiplex PCR; TCRdb's copy has only in-frame clones and lacks some. The sample consists of roughly 2.5 million clones, roughly nine tenths of them appearing once. This entry is derived from a study of shared clonotypes between healthy human individuals. Study-level points and caveats: Larger richness was generally estimated for naive than memory subsets. Lower generation probabilities were found for non-shared clonotypes than for those shared by all four donors.

Negatively enriched CD4+ T cells were divided by CD45RA into naive and memory. This clonotype originated in a man aged 18 to 30 in good health. The specimen sequenced was naive CD4+ T cells sorted from blood. Stated subset: CD45RA+ positively selected. V gene TRBV27 combines with J gene TRBJ2-7; the D gene is possibly TRBD2 (6 bases). The CDR3 DNA follows: TGTGCCAGCCAGAGGAGGGGAACCTACGAGCAGTACTTC. Protein: CASQRRGTYEQYF.